This T cell receptor beta chain was profiled in a study of cytomegalovirus exposure and HLA in healthy donors. Study background: A prior analysis found about 110 million unique TCR beta sequences from roughly 180 million T cells. General study points: Fewer N-insertions (relative to the approximately 700-donor mean) were reportedly seen in an Asian-associated ancestry cluster in a later analysis.

In the case of this clone: No antigen is known for it.

PCR used 60 Vbeta primers and 13 Jbeta primers. The table came from immunoSEQ multiplex PCR; TCRdb's copy has only in-frame clones and leaves some out. The sample records around 100,000 clones, 84% being singletons. This CDR3 is 15 amino acids long. Germline-derived CDR1 and CDR2 are MNHNY and SVGAGI (reference sequence). Trimming at V came to 5 bases and at J to 6 bases, leaving 8 bases not matched to a gene. This chain uses TRBV6-6 with TRBJ2-1; 9 nucleotides match TRBD1. The TCR sequence derives from a woman aged 18-29 years in good health and CMV-seronegative. Sequences were obtained from PBMCs. The CDR3 protein is CASSDRGFRSNEQFF. CDR3 sequence (DNA): TGTGCCAGCAGTGACAGGGGGTTCCGCAGCAATGAGCAGTTCTTC.